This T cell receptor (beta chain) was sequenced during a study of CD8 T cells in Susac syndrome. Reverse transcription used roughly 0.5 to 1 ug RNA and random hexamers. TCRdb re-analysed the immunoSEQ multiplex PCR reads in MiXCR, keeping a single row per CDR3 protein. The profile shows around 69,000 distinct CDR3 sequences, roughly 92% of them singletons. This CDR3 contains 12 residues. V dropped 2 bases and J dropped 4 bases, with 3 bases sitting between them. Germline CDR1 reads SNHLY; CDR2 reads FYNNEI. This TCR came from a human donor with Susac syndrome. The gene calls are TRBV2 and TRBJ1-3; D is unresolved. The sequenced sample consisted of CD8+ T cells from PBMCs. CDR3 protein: CASSESGNTIYF. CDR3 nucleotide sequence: TGTGCCAGCAGTGAATCCGGAAACACCATATATTTT.